This T cell receptor (beta chain) emerged from a study of molecular identifiers for immune sequencing clone quantification. Libraries for naive CD8 T cells, which were made from approximately 20,000 to 980,000 sorted cells, drew on 10%, 30% or 50% of the RNA. TCRdb independently ran MiXCR on the PCR reads; one entry per CDR3 protein. The top ten clones hold about 0.8% of a sample with about 510,000 distinct CDR3 sequences, about a fifth of them seen once. This clonotype was detected many times. V was trimmed by 4 bases and J by 4 bases, leaving 11 bases between them. The germline V gene encodes CDR1 SGHDT and CDR2 YYEEEE. The CDR3 runs 13 residues.

This chain links TRBV5-6 with TRBJ1-1; TRBD1 is a possible D gene (5 bases). The clonotype comes from a human donor in good health. Some libraries in this study had Jurkat cell RNA spiked in. The sequencing input was naive CD8+ T cells from blood, with Jurkat cell RNA spiked in. The subset denotes: FACS-sorted CD8+CD4-CCR7+CD45RA+ naive T cells. The CDR3 is CASSTSGFTEAFF. CDR3 sequence (DNA): TGTGCCAGCAGCACGTCAGGGTTCACTGAAGCTTTCTTT.